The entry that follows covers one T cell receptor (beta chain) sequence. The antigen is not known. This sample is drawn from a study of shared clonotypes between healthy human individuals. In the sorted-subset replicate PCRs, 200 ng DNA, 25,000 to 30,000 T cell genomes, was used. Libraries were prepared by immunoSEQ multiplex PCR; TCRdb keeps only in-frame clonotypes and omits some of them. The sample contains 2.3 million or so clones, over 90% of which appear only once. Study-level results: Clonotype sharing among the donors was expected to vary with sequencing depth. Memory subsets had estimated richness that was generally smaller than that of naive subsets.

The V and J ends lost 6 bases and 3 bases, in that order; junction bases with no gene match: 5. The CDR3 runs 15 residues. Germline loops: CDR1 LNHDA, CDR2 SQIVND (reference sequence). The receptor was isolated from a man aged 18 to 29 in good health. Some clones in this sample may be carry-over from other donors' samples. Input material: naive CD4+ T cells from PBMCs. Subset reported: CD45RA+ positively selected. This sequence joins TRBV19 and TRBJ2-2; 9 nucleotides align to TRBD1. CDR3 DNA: TGTGCCAGTAGCGGGGACAGGGTTTACACCGGGGAGCTGTTTTTT. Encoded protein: CASSGDRVYTGELFF. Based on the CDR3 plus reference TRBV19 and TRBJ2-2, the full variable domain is DGGITQSPKYLFRKEGQNVTLSCEQNLNHDAMYWYRQDPGQGLRLIYYSQIVNDFQKGDIAEGYSVSREKKESFPLTVTSAQKNPTAFYLCASSGDRVYTGELFFGEGSRLTVL.